Listed below are T cell receptor beta chains from one sample, sequenced in a study of tumor-infiltrating lymphocytes in primary liver carcinoma. TCRdb independently ran MiXCR on the multiplex PCR reads; one entry per CDR3 protein. The sample lists about 180,000 distinct CDR3 sequences; 50% to 75% were seen once. What was sequenced was peripheral blood. These receptors all stem from a man aged 35 to 55 with primary liver carcinoma and hepatitis B virus infection. Each CDR3 is given with its conserved first and last residue. Fields, in order: J gene, D gene, clone size, V gene, CDR3 DNA, CDR3 protein. A D gene is named only where the DNA matches it firmly. Clone size is shown for a subset of rows, as once, few, many or a class of expanded clone.

j_call: TRBJ2-1; d_call: .; clone_size: .; v_call: TRBV11-2; cdr3_nt: TGTGCCAGCAGCTTAACCCGACTGAGCTCCTACAATGTGCAGTTCTTC; cdr3_aa: CASSLTRLSSYNVQFF
j_call: TRBJ2-7; d_call: .; clone_size: few; v_call: TRBV6-5; cdr3_nt: TGTGCCAGCAGTCCGAGGTCCGGGTGGGACGAGCAGTACTTC; cdr3_aa: CASSPRSGWDEQYF
j_call: TRBJ2-2; d_call: .; clone_size: once; v_call: TRBV6-6; cdr3_nt: TGTGCCAGAAGTTACTCGAGGCTAACGGGCGACACCGGGGAGCTGTTTTTT; cdr3_aa: CARSYSRLTGDTGELFF
j_call: TRBJ2-5; d_call: .; clone_size: .; v_call: TRBV4-1; cdr3_nt: TGCGCCAGCAGCGAGAAGGGGACGGGTAGAGAGACCCTGTACTTC; cdr3_aa: CASSEKGTGRETLYF
j_call: TRBJ2-1; d_call: .; clone_size: .; v_call: TRBV28; cdr3_nt: TGTGCCAGCAGTTCCGCCGGGACCCCGACGTACAATGAGCAGTTCTTC; cdr3_aa: CASSSAGTPTYNEQFF
j_call: TRBJ2-2; d_call: TRBD1; clone_size: .; v_call: TRBV12-3/TRBV12-4; cdr3_nt: TGTGCCAGCAGTTGGGGGACAGGGTCATCCGGGGGGCTGTTTTTT; cdr3_aa: CASSWGTGSSGGLFF
j_call: TRBJ1-2; d_call: TRBD1; clone_size: .; v_call: TRBV4-1; cdr3_nt: TGCGCCAGCAGCAACCTTCTAGGGACAGGTCCGACCCGGAGCTATGGCTACACCTTC; cdr3_aa: CASSNLLGTGPTRSYGYTF
j_call: TRBJ1-3; d_call: TRBD1; clone_size: .; v_call: TRBV29-1; cdr3_nt: TGCAGCGTTGTAGACAGGGCAAGAAGCACCATATATTTT; cdr3_aa: CSVVDRARSTIYF
j_call: TRBJ2-3; d_call: TRBD2; clone_size: many; v_call: TRBV11-2; cdr3_nt: TGTGCCAGCAGCTTAACTGTCCCTAGCGGGAGTACCACAGATACGCAGTATTTT; cdr3_aa: CASSLTVPSGSTTDTQYF
j_call: TRBJ2-3; d_call: TRBD2; clone_size: .; v_call: TRBV10-3; cdr3_nt: TGTGCCATCAGTGAAGTCCTAGCGGGAACCTTGGGTACGCAGTATTTT; cdr3_aa: CAISEVLAGTLGTQYF
j_call: TRBJ1-2; d_call: .; clone_size: .; v_call: TRBV6-1; cdr3_nt: TGTGCCAGCAGTGAAGACAGGCCAGTCCCTCTTGACTACACCTTC; cdr3_aa: CASSEDRPVPLDYTF
j_call: TRBJ2-7; d_call: TRBD1; clone_size: .; v_call: TRBV13; cdr3_nt: TGTGCCAGCAGCCGGGATACAGGGGTCGGATACGAGCAGTACTTC; cdr3_aa: CASSRDTGVGYEQYF
j_call: TRBJ2-7; d_call: TRBD2; clone_size: .; v_call: TRBV6-6; cdr3_nt: TGTGCCAGCACGGGGGGGGGACTAGCGGGAAATCCTTCCTACAATGAGCAGTACTTC; cdr3_aa: CASTGGGLAGNPSYNEQYF
j_call: TRBJ2-1; d_call: .; clone_size: .; v_call: TRBV11-2; cdr3_nt: TGTGCCAGCAACGTTAGGGGGACCCCCTGCAATGAGCAGTTCTTC; cdr3_aa: CASNVRGTPCNEQFF
j_call: TRBJ2-5; d_call: .; clone_size: few; v_call: TRBV10-2; cdr3_nt: TGCGCCAGCAGTGCATCTACCGGGGAGACCCAGTACTTC; cdr3_aa: CASSASTGETQYF
j_call: TRBJ2-7; d_call: TRBD2; clone_size: .; v_call: TRBV6-1; cdr3_nt: TGTGCCAGCAGTTATACTAGCGGGAGCCCTATCGACGAGGAGTACTTC; cdr3_aa: CASSYTSGSPIDEEYF
j_call: TRBJ2-7; d_call: .; clone_size: .; v_call: TRBV28; cdr3_nt: TGCGCCAGCAGTTCAGAGGAGGGGGACACTTTCGCCTACGAGCAGTACTTC; cdr3_aa: CASSSEEGDTFAYEQYF
j_call: TRBJ2-1; d_call: .; clone_size: many; v_call: TRBV11-2; cdr3_nt: TGTGCCAGCAGCTTAGGGGTTACCTACAATGAGCAGTTCTTC; cdr3_aa: CASSLGVTYNEQFF
j_call: TRBJ1-3; d_call: .; clone_size: .; v_call: TRBV13; cdr3_nt: TGTGTCAGCAGCGAAACCCGCTTAGTCGCCCATGGAAACACCATATATTTT; cdr3_aa: CVSSETRLVAHGNTIYF
j_call: TRBJ2-1; d_call: TRBD1; clone_size: many; v_call: TRBV29-1; cdr3_nt: TGCAGCGTTGAGGACAGGAGGTTTGTAGGGCAGTTCTTC; cdr3_aa: CSVEDRRFVGQFF
j_call: TRBJ1-1; d_call: TRBD1; clone_size: few; v_call: TRBV13; cdr3_nt: TGTGCCAGCAGCCGACGGGACAGGGAAGACACTGAAGCTTTCTTT; cdr3_aa: CASSRRDREDTEAFF
j_call: TRBJ1-2; d_call: .; clone_size: .; v_call: TRBV5-8; cdr3_nt: TGTGCCAGCAGCTTAGTGGGAGGGCCCTATGGCTACACCTTC; cdr3_aa: CASSLVGGPYGYTF
j_call: TRBJ1-5; d_call: .; clone_size: .; v_call: TRBV6-1; cdr3_nt: TGTGCCAGTAGTAACACCAGGGCCTTCCCCAATCAGCCCCAGCATTTT; cdr3_aa: CASSNTRAFPNQPQHF
j_call: TRBJ2-7; d_call: .; clone_size: .; v_call: TRBV6-2/TRBV6-3; cdr3_nt: TGTGCCAGCAGATACTCGAGCTTCAGGGAGCAGTACTTC; cdr3_aa: CASRYSSFREQYF
j_call: TRBJ2-5; d_call: .; clone_size: .; v_call: TRBV29-1; cdr3_nt: TGCAGCGCCGACCCACGAGGACACCGACCGGGACAAGAGAATAAAAGCAACCAAGAGACCCAGTACTTC; cdr3_aa: CSADPRGHRPGQENKSNQETQYF
j_call: TRBJ1-2; d_call: TRBD1; clone_size: many; v_call: TRBV11-1; cdr3_nt: TGTGCCAGCAGCTTCGGACAGGGGGCAAACTATGGCTACACCTTC; cdr3_aa: CASSFGQGANYGYTF
j_call: TRBJ2-1; d_call: .; clone_size: many; v_call: TRBV29-1; cdr3_nt: TGCAGCGTTTGGGACAATGAGCAGTTCTTC; cdr3_aa: CSVWDNEQFF
j_call: TRBJ2-5; d_call: TRBD2; clone_size: .; v_call: TRBV13; cdr3_nt: TGTGCCAGCAGCCCCCAAGGACACCTAGCGGAGACCCAATACTTC; cdr3_aa: CASSPQGHLAETQYF
j_call: TRBJ2-1; d_call: TRBD1; clone_size: .; v_call: TRBV10-3; cdr3_nt: TGTGCCATCAGTGGACTTGGGGGGGGGACAGGGGGTAGTGAGCAGTTCTTC; cdr3_aa: CAISGLGGGTGGSEQFF
j_call: TRBJ1-4; d_call: TRBD1; clone_size: .; v_call: TRBV7-3; cdr3_nt: TGCGCCAGCAGCACCTCCGGGCGAGCAGGGGGGGAAAAACTGTTTTTT; cdr3_aa: CASSTSGRAGGEKLFF
j_call: TRBJ2-7; d_call: .; clone_size: few; v_call: TRBV30; cdr3_nt: TGTGCCTGGACGTTTGAAGGGGGGACCTACGAGCAGTACTTC; cdr3_aa: CAWTFEGGTYEQYF
j_call: TRBJ1-5; d_call: .; clone_size: .; v_call: TRBV4-1; cdr3_nt: TGCGCCAGCAGCCAAGACGGGAATCAGCCCCAGCATTTT; cdr3_aa: CASSQDGNQPQHF
j_call: TRBJ2-4; d_call: .; clone_size: .; v_call: TRBV28; cdr3_nt: TGTGCCAGCAGTTTGGCGTCGGTAAAGAACATTCAGTACTTC; cdr3_aa: CASSLASVKNIQYF
j_call: TRBJ1-6; d_call: .; clone_size: .; v_call: TRBV7-8; cdr3_nt: TGTGCCAGCAGCTCAAATAATTCACCCCTCCACTTT; cdr3_aa: CASSSNNSPLHF
j_call: TRBJ2-2; d_call: TRBD1; clone_size: .; v_call: TRBV5-1; cdr3_nt: TGCGCCAGCAGCTACGGACAGGGTATTCCCGGGGAGCTGTTTTTT; cdr3_aa: CASSYGQGIPGELFF
j_call: TRBJ2-3; d_call: .; clone_size: .; v_call: TRBV4-1; cdr3_nt: TGCGCCAGCAGCCAAGAGGCTAGGGGCACAGATACGCACTATTTT; cdr3_aa: CASSQEARGTDTHYF
j_call: TRBJ2-7; d_call: TRBD2; clone_size: .; v_call: TRBV6-1; cdr3_nt: TGTGCCAGCAGTGAAGCAAGCCTAGCGGGAGGCCTCGAGCAGTACTTC; cdr3_aa: CASSEASLAGGLEQYF
j_call: TRBJ1-1; d_call: .; clone_size: .; v_call: TRBV10-3; cdr3_nt: TGTGCCATCAGTGAGTCCGGGCTTGAAGCTTTCTTT; cdr3_aa: CAISESGLEAFF
j_call: TRBJ2-2; d_call: TRBD2; clone_size: .; v_call: TRBV7-8; cdr3_nt: TGTGCCAGCAGCCAAAGACTAGCGCCCACCGGGGAGCTGTTTTTT; cdr3_aa: CASSQRLAPTGELFF
j_call: TRBJ2-7; d_call: .; clone_size: .; v_call: TRBV29-1; cdr3_nt: TGCAGCGCTGAAGACGACCGAGCGGCCTCGAGCTCCTACGAGCAGTACTTC; cdr3_aa: CSAEDDRAASSSYEQYF
j_call: TRBJ1-1; d_call: .; clone_size: few; v_call: TRBV6-1; cdr3_nt: TGTGCCAGCAGTCCGGGACACAAGAACACTGAAGCTTTCTTT; cdr3_aa: CASSPGHKNTEAFF
j_call: TRBJ2-1; d_call: .; clone_size: .; v_call: TRBV6-5; cdr3_nt: TGTGCCAGCAGGCCTACTAGCTTATCCTACAATGAGCAGTTCTTC; cdr3_aa: CASRPTSLSYNEQFF
j_call: TRBJ1-4; d_call: TRBD1; clone_size: .; v_call: TRBV6-5; cdr3_nt: TGTGCCAGCAGTTCCTATGCCCCACAGGGGGCTTGGGAAAAACTGTCTTTT; cdr3_aa: CASSSYAPQGAWEKLSF
j_call: TRBJ2-1; d_call: TRBD1; clone_size: once; v_call: TRBV11-2; cdr3_nt: TGCGCCAGCAGCCAAAGTCGACAGGGCGATGAGCAGTTCTTC; cdr3_aa: CASSQSRQGDEQFF